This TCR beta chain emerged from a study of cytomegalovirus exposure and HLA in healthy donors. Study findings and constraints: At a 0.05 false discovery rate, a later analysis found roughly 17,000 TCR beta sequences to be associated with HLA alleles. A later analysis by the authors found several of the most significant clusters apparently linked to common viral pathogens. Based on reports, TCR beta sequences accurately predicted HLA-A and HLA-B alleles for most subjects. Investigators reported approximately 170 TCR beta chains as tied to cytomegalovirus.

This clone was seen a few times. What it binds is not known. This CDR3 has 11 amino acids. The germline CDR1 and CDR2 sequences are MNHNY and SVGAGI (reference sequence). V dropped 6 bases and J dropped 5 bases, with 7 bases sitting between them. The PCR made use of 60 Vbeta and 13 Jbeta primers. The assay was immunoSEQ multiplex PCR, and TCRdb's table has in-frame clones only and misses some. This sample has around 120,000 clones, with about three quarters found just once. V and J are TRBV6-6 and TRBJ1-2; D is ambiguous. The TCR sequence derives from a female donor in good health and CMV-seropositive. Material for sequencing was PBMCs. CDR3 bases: TGTGCCAGCAGCGACACATATGGCTACACCTTC. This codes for CASSDTYGYTF.